A single sample is the source of the 14 T cell receptor beta chains below, sequenced in a study of T cell responses to AZD1222 COVID-19 vaccine. Sequencing was performed with immunoSEQ multiplex PCR; in TCRdb, only in-frame clones are kept and a portion is missing. This table holds tens of thousands of clones, 65% to 90% found once. The material was peripheral blood, obtained 28 days after the second AZD1222 dose. The receptors shown here come from an adult who received the AZD1222 COVID-19 vaccine.

This clone was observed a single time. The gene calls are TRBV5-1 and TRBJ2-2; D could derive from TRBD1 or TRBD2 (6 bases each). Trimming stripped 4 bases from V and 1 base from J, with 14 bases between. The CDR3 totals 16 residues. Per the germline V gene, CDR1 is SGHRS and CDR2 is YFSETQ. The CDR3 loop reads CASSPGAGLNTGELFF. The CDR3 region has the DNA TGCGCCAGCAGCCCAGGGGCGGGACTGAACACCGGGGAGCTGTTTTTT. The whole variable domain, filled in from reference TRBV5-1 and TRBJ2-2, reads KAGVTQTPRYLIKTRGQQVTLSCSPISGHRSVSWYQQTPGQGLQFLFEYFSETQRNKGNFPGRFSGRQFSNSRSEMNVSTLELGDSALYLCASSPGAGLNTGELFFGEGSRLTVL.

The chain recombines TRBV19 with TRBJ2-7, with D maybe TRBD2 (6 bases). Trimming pared 6 bases from V and 7 bases from J, leaving 28 bases between. Germline CDR1 LNHDA, CDR2 SQIVND (reference sequence). This CDR3 has 17 amino acids. The CDR3: CASSPSRGEASKYEQYF. The DNA of the CDR3 is TGTGCCAGTAGCCCCAGTCGAGGGGAGGCTTCGAAATATGAGCAGTACTTC.

The V call is TRBV6-5, the J call TRBJ2-1; 11 bases line up with TRBD2. The CDR3 contains 13 residues. Trimming cost V 6 bases and J 10 bases; bases outside gene matches: 5. Germline V gene data show CDR1 as MNHEY and CDR2 as SVGAGI. CDR3 loop: CASRTSGAGEQFF. CDR3 sequence (DNA): TGTGCCAGCAGGACTAGCGGGGCGGGGGAGCAGTTCTTC.

J is TRBJ1-2 and V is TRBV19; 8 positions match TRBD1. The germline V gene encodes CDR1 LNHDA and CDR2 SQIVND (reference sequence). Trimming cost V 6 bases and J 0 bases; bases outside gene matches: 6. The CDR3 sequence is 15 residues long. Here the CDR3 reads CASSQLDRANYGYTF. The CDR3 DNA reads TGTGCCAGTAGCCAGCTGGACAGGGCTAACTATGGCTACACCTTC.

The rearrangement joins TRBV1 to TRBJ1-1; TRBD1, the table's D call, was not compared with the DNA. TRBV1 is tagged as a pseudogene. This CDR3 spans 17 amino acids. CDR3 region: CTSSQDRRGEKNTEAFF. Here the CDR3 DNA reads TGCACCAGCAGCCAAGACCGCAGGGGCGAAAAGAACACTGAAGCTTTCTTT.

The chain carries TRBV25-1 and TRBJ1-4, with 8 nucleotides matching TRBD1. CDR3 length: 14 residues. The V gene's germline CDR1 is MGHDK and CDR2 SYGVNS. V trimming: 8 bases; J trimming: 4 bases; junction bases outside the gene matches: 6. The CDR3 DNA is TGTGCCAGCGGAACAGGGGGAGGTAATGAAAAACTGTTTTTT. It yields the protein CASGTGGGNEKLFF.

The chain joins TRBV28 to TRBJ1-6; TRBD1 matches 8 bases. The CDR3 runs 16 residues. The ends lost 4 bases at V and 6 bases at J; junction bases unmatched: 8. Per the germline V gene, CDR1 is MDHEN and CDR2 is SYDVKM. The CDR3 DNA reads TGTGCCAGCAGTTCTCCCTCGACAGGGGCTAATTCACCCCTCCACTTT. This encodes CASSSPSTGANSPLHF.

This clone appeared a few times. For the CDR3, the DNA is TGTGCCTGGAGTGCTGGCAGGGACTATGGCTACACCTTC. This sequence encodes CAWSAGRDYGYTF. This chain joins TRBV30 and TRBJ1-2; D might be TRBD1 (5 bases). V was clipped by 1 base and J by 3 bases, with 9 bases between them. The CDR3 consists of 13 residues. The germline gives CDR1 GTSNPN, CDR2 SVGIG (reference sequence).

This clone was observed a few times. V gene TRBV12-5 combines with J gene TRBJ2-3, with D possibly matching TRBD2 (6 bases). V lost 4 bases, J lost 2 bases, and 16 bases lay in between. There are 16 residues in the CDR3. Germline CDR1 and CDR2: LGHNT and FRNRAP. The CDR3 reads CASGSPTGGDTDTQYF. As DNA, the CDR3 is TGTGCTAGTGGTTCTCCGACCGGGGGAGACACAGATACGCAGTATTTT.

The gene calls are TRBV5-4 and TRBJ1-2, with TRBD1 matching over 9 bases. This CDR3 comprises 13 residues. The trim removed 9 bases at V and 3 bases at J, leaving 6 bases unmatched. The germline CDR1 and CDR2 sequences are SGHNT and YYREEE (reference sequence). CDR3 in amino acids: CATRQGGDYGYTF. CDR3 in DNA: TGTGCCACCCGACAGGGGGGGGACTATGGCTACACCTTC.

This clone came up once. The chain has TRBV15 and TRBJ2-1; TRBD1 matches at 10 bases. In germline, CDR1 is LNHNV, CDR2 YYDKDF (reference sequence). The ends lost 1 base at V and 5 bases at J; junction bases unmatched: 2. This CDR3 spans 15 amino acids. The CDR3 reads CATSRGQGADNEQFF. The CDR3 DNA sequence: TGTGCCACCAGCAGAGGACAGGGGGCCGACAATGAGCAGTTCTTC.

The sample holds a few counts of this clone. V usage is TRBV6-5 and J usage is TRBJ1-2; D ambiguous. CDR1 and CDR2 (germline): MNHEY, SVGAGI. With 5 bases removed from V and 5 bases from J, the gap between germline ends came to 15 bases. The CDR3 runs to 14 residues. CDR3 in amino acids: CASSPSAQSYGYTF. The CDR3 DNA reads as TGTGCCAGCAGTCCCTCGGCCCAGTCGTATGGCTACACCTTC.

The chain has TRBV5-1 and TRBJ2-5; D is ambiguous. Germline-derived CDR1 and CDR2 are SGHRS and YFSETQ. CDR3 size: 12 residues. V was shortened by 0 bases and J by 4 bases, with 4 bases between the two germline ends. In DNA form, the CDR3 reads TGCGCCAGCAGCTTGGATACAGAGACCCAGTACTTC. Translating gives CASSLDTETQYF.

The chain carries TRBV2 and TRBJ2-7, with D tentatively TRBD1 (5 bases). Trimming cost V 5 bases and J 3 bases, with 20 bases left between them. The CDR3 contains 16 residues. Germline CDR1 is SNHLY and CDR2 is FYNNEI. The CDR3 protein is CASSPYGATSSYEQYF. CDR3 DNA: TGTGCCAGCAGTCCCTATGGGGCCACGTCGAGCTACGAGCAGTACTTC. Full variable domain (outside the CDR3, taken from reference TRBV2 and TRBJ2-7): EPEVTQTPSHQVTQMGQEVILRCVPISNHLYFYWYRQILGQKVEFLVSFYNNEISEKSEIFDDQFSVERPDGSNFTLKIRSTKLEDSAMYFCASSPYGATSSYEQYFGPGTRLTVT.